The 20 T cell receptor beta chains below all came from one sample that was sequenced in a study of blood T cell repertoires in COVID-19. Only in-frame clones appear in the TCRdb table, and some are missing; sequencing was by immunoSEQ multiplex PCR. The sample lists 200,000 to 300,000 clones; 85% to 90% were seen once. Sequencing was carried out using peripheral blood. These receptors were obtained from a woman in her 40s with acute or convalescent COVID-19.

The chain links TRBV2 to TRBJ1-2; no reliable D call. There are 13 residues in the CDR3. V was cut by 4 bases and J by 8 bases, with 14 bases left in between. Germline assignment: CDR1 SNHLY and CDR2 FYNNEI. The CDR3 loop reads CASSGGRLGGYTF. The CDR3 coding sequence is TGTGCCAGCAGTGGCGGGAGGTTGGGGGGCTACACCTTC.

The CDR3 DNA is TGTGCCAGCAGTTTCCTAAAATTACAGGGCTTGAACACTGAAGCTTTCTTT. As protein: CASSFLKLQGLNTEAFF. The V gene is TRBV6-2 or TRBV6-3, the J gene TRBJ1-1; perhaps TRBD1 as D (6 bases). The V gene's germline CDR1 is MNHEY and CDR2 SVGEGT. Deletions cut 4 bases from V and 0 bases from J, with 18 bases between. The CDR3 is made up of 17 amino acids.

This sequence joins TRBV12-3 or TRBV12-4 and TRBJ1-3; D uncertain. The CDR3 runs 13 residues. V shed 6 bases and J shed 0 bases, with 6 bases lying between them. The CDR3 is CASRLLSGNTIYF. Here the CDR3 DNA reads TGTGCCAGCAGACTCCTCTCTGGAAACACCATATATTTT.

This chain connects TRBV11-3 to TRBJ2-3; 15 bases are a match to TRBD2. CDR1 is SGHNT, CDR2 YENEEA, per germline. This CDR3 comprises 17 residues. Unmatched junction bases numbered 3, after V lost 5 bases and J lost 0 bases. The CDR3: CASSQGLAGGSTDTQYF. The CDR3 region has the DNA TGTGCCAGCAGCCAGGGACTAGCGGGGGGAAGCACAGATACGCAGTATTTT.

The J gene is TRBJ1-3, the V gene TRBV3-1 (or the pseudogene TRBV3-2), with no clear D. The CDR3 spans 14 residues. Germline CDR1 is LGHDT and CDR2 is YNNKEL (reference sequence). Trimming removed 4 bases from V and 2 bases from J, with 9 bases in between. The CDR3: CASSLGGPGNTIYF. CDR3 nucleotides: TGTGCCAGCAGCCTGGGAGGCCCTGGAAACACCATATATTTT.

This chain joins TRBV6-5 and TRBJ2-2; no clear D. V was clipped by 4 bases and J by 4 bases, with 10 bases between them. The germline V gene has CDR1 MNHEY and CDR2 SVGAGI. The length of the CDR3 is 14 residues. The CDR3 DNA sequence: TGTGCCAGCAGTTCCGCTGTCAGCACCGGGGAGCTGTTTTTT. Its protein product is CASSSAVSTGELFF.

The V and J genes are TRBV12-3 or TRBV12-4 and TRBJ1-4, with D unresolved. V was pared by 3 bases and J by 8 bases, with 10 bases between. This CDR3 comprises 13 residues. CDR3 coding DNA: TGTGCCAGCAGTTTCGGACTAAGGGAAAAACTGTTTTTT. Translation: CASSFGLREKLFF.

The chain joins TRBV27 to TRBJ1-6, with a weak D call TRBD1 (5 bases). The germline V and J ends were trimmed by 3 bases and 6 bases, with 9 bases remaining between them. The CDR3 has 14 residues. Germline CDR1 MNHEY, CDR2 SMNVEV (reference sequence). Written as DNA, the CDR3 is TGTGCCAGCAGTTTCGGGGGGATTAATTCACCCCTCCACTTT. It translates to CASSFGGINSPLHF.

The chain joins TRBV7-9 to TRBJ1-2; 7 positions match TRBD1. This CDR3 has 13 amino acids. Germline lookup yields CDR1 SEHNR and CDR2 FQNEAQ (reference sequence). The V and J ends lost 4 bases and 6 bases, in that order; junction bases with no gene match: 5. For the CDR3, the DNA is TGTGCCAGCAGCTCACAAGGGGGCCATGGCTACACCTTC. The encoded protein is CASSSQGGHGYTF.

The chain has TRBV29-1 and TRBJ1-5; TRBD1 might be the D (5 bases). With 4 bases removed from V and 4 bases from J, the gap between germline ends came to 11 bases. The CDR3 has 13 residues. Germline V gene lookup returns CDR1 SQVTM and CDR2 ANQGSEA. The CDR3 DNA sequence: TGCAGCGTTGGTCGGGGGGGGAATCAGCCCCAGCATTTT. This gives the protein CSVGRGGNQPQHF.

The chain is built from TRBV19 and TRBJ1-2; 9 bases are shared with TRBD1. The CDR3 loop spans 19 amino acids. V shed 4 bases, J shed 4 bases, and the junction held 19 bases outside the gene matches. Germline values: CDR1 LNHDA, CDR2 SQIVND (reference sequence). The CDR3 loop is CASSTLRTGGFAYSYGYTF. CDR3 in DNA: TGTGCCAGTAGTACTCTAAGAACAGGGGGCTTTGCGTATTCCTATGGCTACACCTTC.

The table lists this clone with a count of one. The CDR3 nucleotides read TGTGCCAGTAGGACTACCGGGACTAGTGGTTACAATGAGCAGTTCTTC. It translates to CASRTTGTSGYNEQFF. The chain carries TRBV19 and TRBJ2-1, with 8 nucleotides matching TRBD2. The V segment lost 6 bases and the J segment 4 bases; nucleotides outside the gene matches: 11. CDR3 size: 16 residues. Germline V gene lookup returns CDR1 LNHDA and CDR2 SQIVND (reference sequence).

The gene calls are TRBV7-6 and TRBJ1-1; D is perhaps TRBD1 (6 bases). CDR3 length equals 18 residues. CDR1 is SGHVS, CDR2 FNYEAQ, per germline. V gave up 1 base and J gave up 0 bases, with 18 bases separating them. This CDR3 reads CASSLEISLQGLNTEAFF. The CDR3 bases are TGTGCCAGCAGCTTAGAGATCAGCCTACAGGGTTTGAACACTGAAGCTTTCTTT.

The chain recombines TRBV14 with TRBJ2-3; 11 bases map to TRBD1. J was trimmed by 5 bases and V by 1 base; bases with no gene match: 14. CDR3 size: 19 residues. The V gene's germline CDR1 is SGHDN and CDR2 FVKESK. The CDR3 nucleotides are TGTGCCAGCAGCCAAGGAGGGGGACAGGGGGTCAAGGAGGTAGATACGCAGTATTTT. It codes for CASSQGGGQGVKEVDTQYF.

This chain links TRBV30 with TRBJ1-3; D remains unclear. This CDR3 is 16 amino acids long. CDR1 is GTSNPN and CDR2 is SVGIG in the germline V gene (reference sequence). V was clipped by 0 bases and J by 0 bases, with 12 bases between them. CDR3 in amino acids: CAWSVLPPGSGNTIYF. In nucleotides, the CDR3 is TGTGCCTGGAGTGTATTACCGCCCGGCTCTGGAAACACCATATATTTT.

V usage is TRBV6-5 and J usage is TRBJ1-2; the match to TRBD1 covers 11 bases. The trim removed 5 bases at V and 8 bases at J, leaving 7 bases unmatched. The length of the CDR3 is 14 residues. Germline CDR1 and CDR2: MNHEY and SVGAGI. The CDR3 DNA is TGTGCCAGCAGTCCGGACAGGGGGCTGGGAGGCTACACCTTC. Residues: CASSPDRGLGGYTF.

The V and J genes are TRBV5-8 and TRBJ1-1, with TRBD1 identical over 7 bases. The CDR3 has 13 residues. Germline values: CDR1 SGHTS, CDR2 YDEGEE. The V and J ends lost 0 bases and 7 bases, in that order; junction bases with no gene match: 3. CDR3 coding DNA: TGTGCCAGCAGCTTGGTAGGGGGCGGTGAAGCTTTCTTT. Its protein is CASSLVGGGEAFF.

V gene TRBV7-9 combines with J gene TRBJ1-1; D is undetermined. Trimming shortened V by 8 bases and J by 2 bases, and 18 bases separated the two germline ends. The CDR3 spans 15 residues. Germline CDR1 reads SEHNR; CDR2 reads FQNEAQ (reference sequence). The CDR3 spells CASGRNGGANTEAFF. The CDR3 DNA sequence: TGTGCCAGCGGTCGAAACGGCGGTGCCAACACTGAAGCTTTCTTT.

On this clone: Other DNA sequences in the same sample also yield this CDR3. The CDR3 is CASSFRGGYTF. In DNA, the CDR3 is TGTGCCAGCAGTTTCAGGGGCGGCTACACCTTC. The chain combines TRBV12-3 or TRBV12-4 with TRBJ1-2; a weak D match, TRBD1 (6 bases). This CDR3 is 11 amino acids long. V was pared by 3 bases and J by 8 bases, with 7 bases between.

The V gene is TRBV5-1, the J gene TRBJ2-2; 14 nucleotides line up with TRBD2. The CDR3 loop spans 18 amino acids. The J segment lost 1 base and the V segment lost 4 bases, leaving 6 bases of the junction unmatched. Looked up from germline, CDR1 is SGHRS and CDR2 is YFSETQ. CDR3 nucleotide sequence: TGCGCCAGCAGCCCCGGACTAGCGGGGGGACTGAACACCGGGGAGCTGTTTTTT. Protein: CASSPGLAGGLNTGELFF.